This entry concerns a single T cell receptor beta chain. What it binds is not known. PCR primers comprised 60 Vbeta and 13 Jbeta primers. Profiled with immunoSEQ multiplex PCR; TCRdb holds only in-frame clones, not every one. The repertoire holds 85,000 to 130,000 clones, about three quarters seen once, with roughly 6% in the top ten. This CDR3 contains 13 residues. In germline, CDR1 is MNHEY, CDR2 SVGAGI. The sample is drawn from a study of cytomegalovirus exposure and HLA in healthy donors. As for the study in general: Samples from HLA-typed donors yielded some 85 million unique TCRs in an early data release. Study-wide results and caveats: A missense variant in DCLRE1C was later tied to TCR beta V- and J-gene trimming.

The sample consisted of PBMCs. This TCR was sampled from a man in his 60s in good health and CMV-seropositive. The genes are TRBV6-5 and TRBJ2-5; D is perhaps TRBD2 (6 bases). The closer fit of TRBJ2-7 to the DNA end suggests the J call may be wrong. CDR3 loop: CASNPRRGYEQYF. CDR3 DNA: TGTGCCAGCAATCCCCGGAGGGGCTACGAGCAGTACTTC.